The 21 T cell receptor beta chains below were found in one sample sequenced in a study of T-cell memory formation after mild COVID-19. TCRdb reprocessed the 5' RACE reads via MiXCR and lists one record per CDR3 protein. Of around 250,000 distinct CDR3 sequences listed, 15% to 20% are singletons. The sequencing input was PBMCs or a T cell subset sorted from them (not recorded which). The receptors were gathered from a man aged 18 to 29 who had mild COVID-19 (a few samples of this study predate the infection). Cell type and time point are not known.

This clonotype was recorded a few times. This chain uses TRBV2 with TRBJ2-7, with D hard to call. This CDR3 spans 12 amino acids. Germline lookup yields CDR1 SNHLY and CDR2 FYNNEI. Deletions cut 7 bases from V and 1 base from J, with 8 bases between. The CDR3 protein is CASNVGSYEQYV. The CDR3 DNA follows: TGTGCCAGCAATGTCGGATCCTACGAGCAGTACGTC.

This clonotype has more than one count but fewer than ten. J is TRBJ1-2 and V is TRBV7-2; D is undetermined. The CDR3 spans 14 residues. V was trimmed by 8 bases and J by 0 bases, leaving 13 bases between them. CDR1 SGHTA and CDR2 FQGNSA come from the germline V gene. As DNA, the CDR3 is TGTGCCAGCTTCAGAGGACCGTCTAACTATGGCTACACCTTC. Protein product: CASFRGPSNYGYTF. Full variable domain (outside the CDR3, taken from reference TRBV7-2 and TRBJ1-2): GAGVSQSPSNKVTEKGKDVELRCDPISGHTALYWYRQSLGQGLEFLIYFQGNSAPDKSGLPSDRFSAERTGGSVSTLTIQRTQQEDSAVYLCASFRGPSNYGYTFGSGTRLTVV.

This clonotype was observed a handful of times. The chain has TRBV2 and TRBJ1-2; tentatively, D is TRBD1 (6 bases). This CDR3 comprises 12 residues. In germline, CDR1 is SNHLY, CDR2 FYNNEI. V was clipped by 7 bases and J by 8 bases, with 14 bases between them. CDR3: CASNLGAQGYTF. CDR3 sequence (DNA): TGTGCCAGCAATTTGGGGGCGCAGGGCTACACCTTC.

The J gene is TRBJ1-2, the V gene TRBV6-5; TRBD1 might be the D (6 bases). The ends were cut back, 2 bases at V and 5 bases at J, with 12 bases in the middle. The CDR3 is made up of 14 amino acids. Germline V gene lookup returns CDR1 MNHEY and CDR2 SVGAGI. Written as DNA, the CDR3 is TGTGCCAGCAGTTACCGCGGGGGCAGTTATGGCTACACCTTC. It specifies CASSYRGGSYGYTF.

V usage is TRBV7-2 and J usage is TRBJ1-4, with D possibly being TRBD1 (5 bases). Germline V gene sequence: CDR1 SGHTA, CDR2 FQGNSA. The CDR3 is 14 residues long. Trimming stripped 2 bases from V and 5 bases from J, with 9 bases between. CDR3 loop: CASSLTTVNEKLFF. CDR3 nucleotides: TGTGCCAGCAGCTTAACGACAGTGAATGAAAAACTGTTTTTT.

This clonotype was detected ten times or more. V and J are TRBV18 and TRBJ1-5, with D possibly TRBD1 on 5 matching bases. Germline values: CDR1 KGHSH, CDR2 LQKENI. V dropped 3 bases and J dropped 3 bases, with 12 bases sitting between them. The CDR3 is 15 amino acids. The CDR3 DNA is TGTGCCAGCTCACCGTATTCAGGGAACAATCAGCCCCAGCATTTT. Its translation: CASSPYSGNNQPQHF.

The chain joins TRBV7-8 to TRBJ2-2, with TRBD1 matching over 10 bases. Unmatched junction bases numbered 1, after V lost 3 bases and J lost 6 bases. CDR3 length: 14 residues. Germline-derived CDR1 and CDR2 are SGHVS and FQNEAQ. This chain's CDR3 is CASSFGTGAGELFF. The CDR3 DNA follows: TGTGCCAGCAGCTTCGGGACAGGGGCCGGGGAGCTGTTTTTT.

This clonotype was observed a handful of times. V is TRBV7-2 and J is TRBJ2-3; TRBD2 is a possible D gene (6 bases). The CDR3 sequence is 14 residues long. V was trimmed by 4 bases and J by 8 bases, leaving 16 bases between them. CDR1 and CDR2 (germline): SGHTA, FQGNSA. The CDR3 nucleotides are TGTGCCAGCAGCTCCGGGACTGGGTTGAGTACGCAGTATTTT. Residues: CASSSGTGLSTQYF.

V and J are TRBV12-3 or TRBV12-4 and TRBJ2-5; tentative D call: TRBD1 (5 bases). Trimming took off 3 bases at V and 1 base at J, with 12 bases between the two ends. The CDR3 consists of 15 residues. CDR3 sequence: CASSLQGYSQETQYF. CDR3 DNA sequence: TGTGCCAGCAGTTTGCAGGGATACTCCCAAGAGACCCAGTACTTC.

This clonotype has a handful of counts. The CDR3 nucleotides read TGTGCCAGCAGGTCTAGCGGGGGGCTAAGCACAGATACGCAGTATTTT. It codes for CASRSSGGLSTDTQYF. This rearrangement joins TRBV12-3 or TRBV12-4 to TRBJ2-3; 11 positions match TRBD2. The CDR3 totals 16 residues. After removal of 6 bases from V and 0 bases from J, the junction contained 5 bases not matched to a gene.

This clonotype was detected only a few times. The CDR3 reads CSARGGTVYGYTF. The CDR3 DNA reads as TGCAGTGCTAGAGGTGGGACAGTCTATGGCTACACCTTC. The chain links TRBV20-1 to TRBJ1-2; 7 bases agree with TRBD1. V dropped 1 base and J dropped 4; count of bases not matched to a gene: 3. CDR3 length equals 13 residues. Germline V lookup: CDR1 DFQATT, CDR2 SNEGSKA (reference sequence).

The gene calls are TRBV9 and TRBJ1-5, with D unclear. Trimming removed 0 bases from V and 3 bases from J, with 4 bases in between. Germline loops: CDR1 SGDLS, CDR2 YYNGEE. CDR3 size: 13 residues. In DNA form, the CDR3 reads TGTGCCAGCAGCGTAGCCGCCAATCAGCCCCAGCATTTT. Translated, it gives CASSVAANQPQHF.

The CDR3 loop reads CASTGQNTGELFF. In DNA, the CDR3 is TGTGCCAGCACGGGACAGAACACCGGGGAGCTGTTTTTT. The chain is built from TRBV19 and TRBJ2-2; the D gene is possibly TRBD1 (6 bases). Germline V CDR1 and CDR2: LNHDA, SQIVND (reference sequence). The V and J ends lost 9 bases and 1 base respectively, with 9 bases between them. The CDR3 is 13 residues long.

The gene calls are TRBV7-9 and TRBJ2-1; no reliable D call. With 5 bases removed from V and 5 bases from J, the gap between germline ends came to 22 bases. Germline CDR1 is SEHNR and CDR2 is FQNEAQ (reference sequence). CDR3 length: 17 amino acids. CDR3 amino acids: CASSHLTSGQLDNEQFF. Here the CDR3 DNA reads TGTGCCAGCAGCCATCTAACATCTGGGCAGCTCGACAATGAGCAGTTCTTC.

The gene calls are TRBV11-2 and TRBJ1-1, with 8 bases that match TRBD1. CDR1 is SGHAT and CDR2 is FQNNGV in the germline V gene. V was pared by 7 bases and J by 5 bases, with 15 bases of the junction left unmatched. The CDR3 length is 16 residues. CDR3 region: CASTPGDRGGRTEAFF. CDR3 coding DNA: TGTGCCAGCACCCCCGGCGACAGGGGCGGTCGGACTGAAGCTTTCTTT.

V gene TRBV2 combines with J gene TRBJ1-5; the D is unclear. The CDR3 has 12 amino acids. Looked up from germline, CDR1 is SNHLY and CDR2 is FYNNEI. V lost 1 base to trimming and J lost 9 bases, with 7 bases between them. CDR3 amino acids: CASSEEVSPQHF. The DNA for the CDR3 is TGTGCCAGCAGTGAAGAAGTGTCGCCCCAGCATTTT.

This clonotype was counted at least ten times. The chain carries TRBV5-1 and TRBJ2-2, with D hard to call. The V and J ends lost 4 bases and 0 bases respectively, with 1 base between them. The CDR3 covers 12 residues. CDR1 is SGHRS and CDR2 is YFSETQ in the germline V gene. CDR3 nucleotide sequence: TGCGCCAGCAGCGCGAACACCGGGGAGCTGTTTTTT. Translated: CASSANTGELFF. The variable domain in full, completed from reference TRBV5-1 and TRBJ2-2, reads KAGVTQTPRYLIKTRGQQVTLSCSPISGHRSVSWYQQTPGQGLQFLFEYFSETQRNKGNFPGRFSGRQFSNSRSEMNVSTLELGDSALYLCASSANTGELFFGEGSRLTVL.

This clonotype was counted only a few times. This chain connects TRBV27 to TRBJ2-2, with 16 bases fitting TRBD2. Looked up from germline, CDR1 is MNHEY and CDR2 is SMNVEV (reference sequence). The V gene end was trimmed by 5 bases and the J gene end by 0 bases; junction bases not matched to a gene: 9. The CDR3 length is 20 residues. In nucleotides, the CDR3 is TGTGCCAGCAGTCTAGTGGGACTAGCGGGGGGGGGCGCGAACACCGGGGAGCTGTTTTTT. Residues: CASSLVGLAGGGANTGELFF.

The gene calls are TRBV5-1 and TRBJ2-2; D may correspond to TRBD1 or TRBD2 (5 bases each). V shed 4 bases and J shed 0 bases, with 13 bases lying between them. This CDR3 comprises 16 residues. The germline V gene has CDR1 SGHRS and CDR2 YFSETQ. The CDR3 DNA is TGCGCCAGCAGCCGCCGGGACGGGACGAACACCGGGGAGCTGTTTTTT. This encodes CASSRRDGTNTGELFF.

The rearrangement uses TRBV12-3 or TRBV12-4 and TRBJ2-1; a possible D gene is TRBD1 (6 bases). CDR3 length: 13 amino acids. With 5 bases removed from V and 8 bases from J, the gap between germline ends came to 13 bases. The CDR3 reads CASSGGPSDEQFF. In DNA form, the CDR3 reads TGTGCCAGCAGTGGGGGCCCCTCCGATGAGCAGTTCTTC.

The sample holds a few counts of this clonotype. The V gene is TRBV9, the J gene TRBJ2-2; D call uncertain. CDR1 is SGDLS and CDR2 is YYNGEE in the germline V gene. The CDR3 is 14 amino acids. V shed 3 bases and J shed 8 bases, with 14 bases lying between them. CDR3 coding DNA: TGTGCCAGCAGCGAAGCCGTTGGAGTGGGGGAGCTGTTTTTT. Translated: CASSEAVGVGELFF.